This is a list of T cell receptor beta chains from one sample in a study of T cells in Graves' hyperthyroidism and ophthalmopathy. TCRdb called the multiplex PCR reads again in MiXCR, with one record for every CDR3 protein. The repertoire includes around 610,000 distinct CDR3 sequences, under 15% of them detected once, and about 4% sits in the top ten. Sequenced: blood. The receptor source for this set is a woman between 40 and 55 years old with Graves' ophthalmopathy. Both conserved end residues are part of each CDR3. The order of the fields is D gene, V gene, J gene, CDR3 protein. A D gene is named only where the DNA matches it firmly.

d_gene: -
v_gene: TRBV11-3
j_gene: TRBJ1-1
CDR3aa: CASSLPLQGGTEAFF

d_gene: -
v_gene: TRBV6-5
j_gene: TRBJ2-5
CDR3aa: CASSWSVMYQETQYF

d_gene: -
v_gene: TRBV28
j_gene: TRBJ1-2
CDR3aa: CATDGNYGYTF

d_gene: -
v_gene: TRBV11-3
j_gene: TRBJ2-7
CDR3aa: CASSFSRDVAYEQYF

d_gene: -
v_gene: TRBV4-2
j_gene: TRBJ2-2
CDR3aa: CASSQPGTSNTGELFF

d_gene: -
v_gene: TRBV27
j_gene: TRBJ1-1
CDR3aa: CASSFRAPLNTEAFF

d_gene: -
v_gene: TRBV3-1
j_gene: TRBJ1-2
CDR3aa: CASSQSDSVSDYTF

d_gene: -
v_gene: TRBV6-1
j_gene: TRBJ1-2
CDR3aa: CASSRGQGPYLYGYTF

d_gene: -
v_gene: TRBV5-5
j_gene: TRBJ2-7
CDR3aa: CASSSVESAYEQYF

d_gene: TRBD1
v_gene: TRBV6-4
j_gene: TRBJ2-2
CDR3aa: CASRRIPGQGATGELFF

d_gene: TRBD1
v_gene: TRBV18
j_gene: TRBJ2-5
CDR3aa: CASSQTGLETQYF

d_gene: TRBD1
v_gene: TRBV29-1
j_gene: TRBJ1-1
CDR3aa: CSVGATGGRTEAFF

d_gene: -
v_gene: TRBV6-1
j_gene: TRBJ2-4
CDR3aa: CASSAAGIRDIQYF

d_gene: -
v_gene: TRBV20-1
j_gene: TRBJ2-7
CDR3aa: CSARGPKSYEQYF

d_gene: -
v_gene: TRBV28
j_gene: TRBJ2-3
CDR3aa: CASRIPELGDTQYF

d_gene: -
v_gene: TRBV6-1
j_gene: TRBJ2-7
CDR3aa: CASSVGRGQGYEQYF

d_gene: TRBD2
v_gene: TRBV20-1
j_gene: TRBJ2-5
CDR3aa: CSATGGGDETQYF

d_gene: -
v_gene: TRBV6-5
j_gene: TRBJ1-2
CDR3aa: CASSYGDAGYGYTF

d_gene: -
v_gene: TRBV6-2/TRBV6-3
j_gene: TRBJ1-2
CDR3aa: CASRGRGDYGYTF

d_gene: TRBD2
v_gene: TRBV5-1
j_gene: TRBJ2-5
CDR3aa: CASSPTTSGRGETQYF

d_gene: -
v_gene: TRBV11-3
j_gene: TRBJ2-7
CDR3aa: CASSSRGTSTYEQYF

d_gene: -
v_gene: TRBV11-2
j_gene: TRBJ2-5
CDR3aa: CASSAVGTQYF

d_gene: -
v_gene: TRBV4-1
j_gene: TRBJ2-7
CDR3aa: CASSQKGFQSYEQYF

d_gene: -
v_gene: TRBV27
j_gene: TRBJ2-7
CDR3aa: CATPDEQYF

d_gene: -
v_gene: TRBV7-7
j_gene: TRBJ2-2
CDR3aa: CASSPSSPAVPTGELFF

d_gene: -
v_gene: TRBV12-3/TRBV12-4
j_gene: TRBJ1-3
CDR3aa: CASRATASSGNTIYF

d_gene: -
v_gene: TRBV2
j_gene: TRBJ1-5
CDR3aa: CASSDTGYQPQHF

d_gene: TRBD1
v_gene: TRBV28
j_gene: TRBJ1-2
CDR3aa: CASSWWDRANYGYTF

d_gene: -
v_gene: TRBV24-1
j_gene: TRBJ2-2
CDR3aa: CATSDEGYTGELFF

d_gene: -
v_gene: TRBV19
j_gene: TRBJ2-2
CDR3aa: CASSIWESGELFF